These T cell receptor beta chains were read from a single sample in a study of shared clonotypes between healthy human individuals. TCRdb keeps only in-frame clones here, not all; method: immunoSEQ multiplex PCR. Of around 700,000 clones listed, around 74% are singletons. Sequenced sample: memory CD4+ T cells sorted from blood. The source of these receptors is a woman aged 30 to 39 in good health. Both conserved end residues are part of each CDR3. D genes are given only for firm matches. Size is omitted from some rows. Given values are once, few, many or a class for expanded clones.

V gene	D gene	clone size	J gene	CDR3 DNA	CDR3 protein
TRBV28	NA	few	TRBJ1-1	TGTGCCAGCAGTTTGGGGGGTCGGGACGGCACTGAAGCTTTCTTT	CASSLGGRDGTEAFF
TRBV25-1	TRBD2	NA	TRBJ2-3	TGTGCCAGCAGTGGTGGAAATAGCGGGAGCACAGATACGCAGTATTTT	CASSGGNSGSTDTQYF
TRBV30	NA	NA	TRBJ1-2	TGTGCCTGGAGTGGGACCACAGACAATGGCTACACCTTC	CAWSGTTDNGYTF
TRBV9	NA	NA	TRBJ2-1	TGTGCCAGCAGCCCGAAGCGTGACTCGGACAATGAGCAGTTCTTC	CASSPKRDSDNEQFF
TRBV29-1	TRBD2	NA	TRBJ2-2	TGCAGCGTCAGACTAGCGGGAGGTATGAACACCGGGGAGCTGTTTTTT	CSVRLAGGMNTGELFF
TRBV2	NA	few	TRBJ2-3	TGTGCCAGCAGAGTTTCCGGGCTTATAGCCCTGAGAGATACGCAGTATTTT	CASRVSGLIALRDTQYF
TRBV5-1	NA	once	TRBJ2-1	TGCGCCAGCAGCTTAAGCGGGTCATACAATGAGCAGTTCTTC	CASSLSGSYNEQFF
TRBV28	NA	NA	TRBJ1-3	TGTGCCAGCAGTTCCCCAGGGAGGGACTTTGGAAACACCATATATTTT	CASSSPGRDFGNTIYF
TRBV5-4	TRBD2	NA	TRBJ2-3	TGTGCCAGCAGCAGACAACTAGCGAGGGAAGATACGCAGTATTTT	CASSRQLAREDTQYF
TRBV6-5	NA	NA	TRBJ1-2	TGTGCCAGCACCAAGAGAGAAACTAACTATGGCTACACCTTC	CASTKRETNYGYTF
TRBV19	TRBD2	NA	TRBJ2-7	TGTGCCAGTAGTATCTCCCTGGTGGGGGGACTAGCGGTACGGGAGCAGTACTTC	CASSISLVGGLAVREQYF
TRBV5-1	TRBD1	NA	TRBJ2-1	TGCGCCAGCAGCACCGGACAGGGGGATGAGCAGTTCTTC	CASSTGQGDEQFF
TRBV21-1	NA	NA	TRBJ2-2	TGTGCCAGCAGCAGTAGGGACACCATGAACACCGGGGAGCTGTTTTTT	CASSSRDTMNTGELFF
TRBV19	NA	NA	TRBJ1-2	TGTGCCAGTAGTATTCTATCACAGGGCCTTGACTATGGCTACACCTTC	CASSILSQGLDYGYTF
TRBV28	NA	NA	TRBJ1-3	TGTGCCAGCAGTTTACCCCTGTCTGGAAACACCATATATTTT	CASSLPLSGNTIYF
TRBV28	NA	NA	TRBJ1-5	TGTGCCAGCAGTTTACCCGGGGGTGCAGTGGTCCAGCCCCAGCATTTT	CASSLPGGAVVQPQHF
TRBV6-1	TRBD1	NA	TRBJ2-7	TGTGCCAGCAGTGAATGGACAGGTGCGATGTACGAGCAGTACTTC	CASSEWTGAMYEQYF
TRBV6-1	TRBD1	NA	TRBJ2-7	TGTGCCAGCAGTGGTTCGGACAGGTTATACTACGAGCAGTACTTC	CASSGSDRLYYEQYF
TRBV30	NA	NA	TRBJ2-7	TGTGCCTGGCGCCTAAGCGTCTACGAGCAGTACTTC	CAWRLSVYEQYF
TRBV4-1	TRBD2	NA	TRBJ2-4	TGCGCCAGCAGCCAAGATAGGGGTAGCGGGTTACTAGCCAAAAACATTCAGTACTTC	CASSQDRGSGLLAKNIQYF
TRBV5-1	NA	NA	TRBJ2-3	TGCGCCAGCAGCTTGGCTCTGCGGGTCCGAAGCACAGATACGCAGTATTTT	CASSLALRVRSTDTQYF
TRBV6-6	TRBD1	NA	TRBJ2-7	TGTGCCAGCAGTTACTCGAGTGGACAGGGCTCCTACGAGCAGTACTTC	CASSYSSGQGSYEQYF
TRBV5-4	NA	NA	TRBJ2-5	TGTGCCAGCAGCTTGGAGGCAGTAGAGACCCAGTACTTC	CASSLEAVETQYF
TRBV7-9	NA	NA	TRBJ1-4	TGTGCCAGCAGCTTAGCGTCTCTGGGGGAAAAACTGTTTTTT	CASSLASLGEKLFF
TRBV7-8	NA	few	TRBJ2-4	TGTGCCAGCAGCTTAGGGAGAGTAGCCAAAAACATTCAGTACTTC	CASSLGRVAKNIQYF
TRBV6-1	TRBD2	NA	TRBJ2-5	TGTGCCAGCAGGACTAGCGGGAGACAAGAGACCCAGTACTTC	CASRTSGRQETQYF
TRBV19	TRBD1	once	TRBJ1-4	TGTGCCAGTAGTACCACAGGGGGCATTGATGAAAAACTGTTTTTT	CASSTTGGIDEKLFF
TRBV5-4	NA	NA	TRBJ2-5	TGTGCCAGCAGCTTGGCCAAGGGAGAGACCCAGTACTTC	CASSLAKGETQYF
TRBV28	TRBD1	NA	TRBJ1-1	TGTGCCAGCGGCTTGGGACAGGCTAGTAACACTGAAGCTTTCTTT	CASGLGQASNTEAFF
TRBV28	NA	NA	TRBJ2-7	TGTGCCACCCTTCGCGCCTCTACCTACGAGCAGTACTTC	CATLRASTYEQYF
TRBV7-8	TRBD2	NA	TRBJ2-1	TGTGCCAGCAGGGCCCGAAGGCTAGCGGGAGTGAATTGGAGGGACAATGAGCAGTTCTTC	CASRARRLAGVNWRDNEQFF
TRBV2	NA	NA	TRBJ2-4	TGTGCCAGCAGAAAAGTAGGGGGTAAAAACATTCAGTACTTC	CASRKVGGKNIQYF
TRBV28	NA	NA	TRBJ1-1	TGTGCCAGCAGCCGGGGGAACCGGATAAGGACTGAAGCTTTCTTT	CASSRGNRIRTEAFF
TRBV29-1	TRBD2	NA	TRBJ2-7	TGCAGCGTTGAAGTGGGGGAGGGGATCTCCTACGAGCAGTACTTC	CSVEVGEGISYEQYF
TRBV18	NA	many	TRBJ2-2	TGTGCCAGCTCACCATTAGCCAACACCGGGGAGCTGTTTTTT	CASSPLANTGELFF
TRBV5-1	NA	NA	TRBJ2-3	TGCGCCAGCAGCCCCCTTCGAGATACGCAGTATTTT	CASSPLRDTQYF
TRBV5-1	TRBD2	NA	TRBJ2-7	TGCGCCAGCAGCTTGGGGTCCGGGGCTAGCGGTTCCTACGAGCAGTACTTC	CASSLGSGASGSYEQYF
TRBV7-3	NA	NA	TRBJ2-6	TGTGCCAGCAGTTACCAAGTAGCGGGGGCCAACGTCCTGACTTTC	CASSYQVAGANVLTF
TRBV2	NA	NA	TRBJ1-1	TGTGCCAGCAGTGAAGGAAGGGTCACTGAAGCTTTCTTT	CASSEGRVTEAFF
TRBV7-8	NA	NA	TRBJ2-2	TGTGCCAGCAGCTTAGCACACAGAGACACCGGGGAGCTGTTTTTT	CASSLAHRDTGELFF
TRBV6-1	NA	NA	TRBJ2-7	TGTGCCAGCAGGGCCTCACGGGGGTTGGCCTACGAGCAGTACTTC	CASRASRGLAYEQYF
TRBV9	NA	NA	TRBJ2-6	TGTGCCAGCAGCGTAGAGGATAGCGCATATTTCTCTGGGGCCAACGTCCTGACTTTC	CASSVEDSAYFSGANVLTF
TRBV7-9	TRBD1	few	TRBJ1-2	TGTGCCAGCAGCTTAGATGGGACAGGGACGGGTGGCTACACCTTC	CASSLDGTGTGGYTF
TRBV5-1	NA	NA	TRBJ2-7	TGCGCCAGCAGCTTGGCAACAGTCTCCTACGAGCAGTACTTC	CASSLATVSYEQYF
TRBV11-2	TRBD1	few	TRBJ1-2	TGTGCCAGCAGCTTGGACAGGACCAACTATGGCTACACCTTC	CASSLDRTNYGYTF
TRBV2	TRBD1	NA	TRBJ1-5	TGTGCCAGCGGGCGTACAGGGGCCTTTCAGCCCCAGCATTTT	CASGRTGAFQPQHF
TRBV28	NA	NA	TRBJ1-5	TGTGCCAGCAGTTTCGGCGATCAACGGATCAATCAGCCCCAGCATTTT	CASSFGDQRINQPQHF
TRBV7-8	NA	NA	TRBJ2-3	TGTGCCAGCAGCTTCAGCGGTACTAGCACAGATACGCAGTATTTT	CASSFSGTSTDTQYF
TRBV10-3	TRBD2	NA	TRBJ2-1	TGTGCCATCAGTGATTCTAGCGGGAGGTTAAATGAGCAGTTCTTC	CAISDSSGRLNEQFF
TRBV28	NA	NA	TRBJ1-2	TGTGCCAGCAGACTCGGGACCCGGGTGGGCTACACCTTC	CASRLGTRVGYTF